This TCR beta chain was retrieved from a study of T cells in Graves' hyperthyroidism and ophthalmopathy. Findings of the study overall: Stable hyperthyroidism was separated from ophthalmopathy by a model based on 13 V-J features. Most clonotypes that expanded in the thyroid above 0.001 also showed up in blood.

A lack of ophthalmopathy progression within 18 months defined stable Graves' hyperthyroidism. Disease duration under 2 months; hyperthyroidism patients were aged 18 to 65. CDR1 is MDHEN, CDR2 SYDVKM, per germline. The CDR3 length is 15 residues. In its sample, this clonotype was seen a few times. No antigen is known for it. The investigators amplified TCR beta CDR3 regions from RNA transcripts. First-round RT-PCR of the TCR CDR3 relied on the HTBI primer set. TCRdb passed the multiplex PCR reads through MiXCR, listing each CDR3 protein once. The table shows 610,000 or so distinct CDR3 sequences, with more than 45% occurring only once.

The sequence was collected from a woman younger than 30 with Graves' hyperthyroidism. Sequencing was performed on peripheral blood or thyroid tissue (not recorded which). The rearrangement joins TRBV28 to TRBJ2-5; 10 bases are a match to TRBD2. CDR3 in amino acids: CGSSYPSGGQETQYF. CDR3 coding DNA: TGTGGAAGCAGCTATCCTAGCGGGGGCCAAGAGACCCAGTACTTC.